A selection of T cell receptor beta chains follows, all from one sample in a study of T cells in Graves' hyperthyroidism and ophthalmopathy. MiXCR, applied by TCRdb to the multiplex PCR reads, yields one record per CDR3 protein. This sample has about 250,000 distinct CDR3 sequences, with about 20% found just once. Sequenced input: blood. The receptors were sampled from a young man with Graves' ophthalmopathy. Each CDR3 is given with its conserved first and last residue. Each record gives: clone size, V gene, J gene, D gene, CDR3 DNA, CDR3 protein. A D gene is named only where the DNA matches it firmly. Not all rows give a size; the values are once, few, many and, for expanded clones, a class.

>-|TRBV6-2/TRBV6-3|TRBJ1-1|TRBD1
TGTGCCACCAACCCAGGGGGCAACACTGAAGCTTTCTTT
CATNPGGNTEAFF
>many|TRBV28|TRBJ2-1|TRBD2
TGTGCCAGCAGCACTAGCGGGAGTGGCGGCAATGAGCAGTTCTTC
CASSTSGSGGNEQFF
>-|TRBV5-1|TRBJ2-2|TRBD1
TGCGCCAGCAGCTTACACCCGGGACAGGGAGGGACCGGGGAGCTGTTTTTT
CASSLHPGQGGTGELFF
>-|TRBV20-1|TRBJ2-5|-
TGCAGTGCTAGCCCCATGGTACAGCGAGGGGTAGAGACCCAGTACTTC
CSASPMVQRGVETQYF
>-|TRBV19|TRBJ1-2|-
TGTGCCAGTAGTATAGACAGGGCTAACTATGGCTACACCTTC
CASSIDRANYGYTF
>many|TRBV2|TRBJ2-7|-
TGTGCCAGCTGTCTAGCCTCAAGGGGCGAGCAGTACTTC
CASCLASRGEQYF
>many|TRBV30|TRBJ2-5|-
TGTGCCTGGAGTATGACCGGAGGGGGACAAGAGACCCAGTACTTC
CAWSMTGGGQETQYF
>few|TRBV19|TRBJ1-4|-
TGTGCCAGTAGTCCAACGGACGGGGGGAATGAAAAACTGTTTTTT
CASSPTDGGNEKLFF
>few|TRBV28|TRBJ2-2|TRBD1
TGTGCCAGCAGGTTTGACAGGGTTGGCACCGGGGAGCTGTTTTTT
CASRFDRVGTGELFF
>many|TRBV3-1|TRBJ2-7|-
TGTGCCAGCAGCCAAAACTACGAGCAGTACTTC
CASSQNYEQYF
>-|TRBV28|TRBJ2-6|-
TGTGCCAGCAGTTTCCTTAGCTCTGGGGCCAACGTCCTGACTTTC
CASSFLSSGANVLTF
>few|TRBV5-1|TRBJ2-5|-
TGCGCCAGCAGCGCGTCCGGGACGGGGGAGACCCAGTACTTC
CASSASGTGETQYF
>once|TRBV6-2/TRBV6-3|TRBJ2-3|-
TGTGCCAGCAGTTACTCCGGGGCTCCCGGACGCACAGATACGCAGTATTTT
CASSYSGAPGRTDTQYF
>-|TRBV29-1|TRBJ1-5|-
TGCAGCGTTGGGGAAGTCAGCAACCAGCCCCAGCATTTT
CSVGEVSNQPQHF
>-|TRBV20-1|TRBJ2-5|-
TGCAGTGCTAGCGGGGAACCCCAAGAGACCCAGTACTTC
CSASGEPQETQYF
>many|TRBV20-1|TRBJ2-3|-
TGCAGTGCTAGTTTCGCCGGTACGCAGTATTTT
CSASFAGTQYF
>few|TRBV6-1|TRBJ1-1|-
TGTGCCAGCAGTCCCTGGGGAGACACTGAAGCTTTCTTT
CASSPWGDTEAFF
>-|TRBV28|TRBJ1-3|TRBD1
TGTGCCAGCAGTCTGGACAGGGTGTCTGGAAACACCATATATTTT
CASSLDRVSGNTIYF
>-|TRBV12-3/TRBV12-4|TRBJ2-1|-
TGTGCCAGCAGTTTAGCATTGCAAAATGAGCAGTTCTTC
CASSLALQNEQFF
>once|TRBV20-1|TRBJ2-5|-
TGCAGTGCTAGAGCGCATGGGCCAATAGAGACCCAGTACTTC
CSARAHGPIETQYF
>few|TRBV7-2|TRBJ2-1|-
TGTGCCAGCAGCCCAAGTCTTGAGCAGTTCTTC
CASSPSLEQFF
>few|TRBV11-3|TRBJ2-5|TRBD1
TGTGCCAGCAGCCCCAGAGGGGACAGGGTTTCCCAAGAGACCCAGTACTTC
CASSPRGDRVSQETQYF
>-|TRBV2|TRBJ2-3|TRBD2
TGTGCCAGCGCTGGTAGCGGGAGAACGGGCACAGATACGCAGTATTTT
CASAGSGRTGTDTQYF
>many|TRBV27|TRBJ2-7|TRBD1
TGTGCCAGCAGTTACACGGGACAGGGTGCCTACGAGCAGTACTTC
CASSYTGQGAYEQYF